The 30 T cell receptor beta chains below were found in one sample sequenced in a study of breast tumors, draining lymph nodes, adjacent tissues. TCRdb used MiXCR to reprocess the multiplex PCR reads, holding one entry per CDR3 protein. The table records about 300,000 distinct CDR3 sequences, around 30% of them present only once. Breast cancer patients provided tissue from their axillary draining lymph nodes. Sequencing used axillary lymph node tissue. All receptors come from a female donor with breast cancer. Some clones in this sample may be carry-over from other donors' samples.

Remarks on this clonotype: Just one base apart from a much larger clone, this may be a read error. The chain couples TRBV9 to TRBJ2-1; TRBD2 aligns across 10 bases. V was pared by 5 bases and J by 4 bases, with 9 bases of the junction left unmatched. Germline V gene sequence: CDR1 SGDLS, CDR2 YYNGEE. The length of the CDR3 is 16 residues. CDR3 amino acids: CASSVAASGGYNEQFF. For the CDR3, the DNA is TGTGCCAGCAGTGTCGCGGCTAGCGGGGGTTACAATGAGCAGTTCTTC.

Regarding this clonotype: Since a much larger clone is just one base distant, this may be a read error. The J gene is TRBJ2-7, the V gene TRBV11-2, with D uncertain. The CDR3 is 15 residues long. From germline, CDR1 is SGHAT and CDR2 FQNNGV. Trimming stripped 4 bases from V and 0 bases from J, with 13 bases between. CDR3 DNA sequence: TGTGCCAGCAGCTCTCTAGTCCCGAGCTCCTACGAGCAGTACTTC. Translated, it gives CASSSLVPSSYEQYF.

The V and J genes are TRBV6-5 and TRBJ2-6; D is unclear. Germline V lookup: CDR1 MNHEY, CDR2 SVGAGI. V was pared by 5 bases and J by 0 bases, with 14 bases between. The CDR3 covers 17 residues. CDR3 loop: CASSPGFLGSGANVLTF. Written as DNA, the CDR3 is TGTGCCAGCAGTCCCGGGTTCCTTGGCTCTGGGGCCAACGTCCTGACTTTC.

This clonotype came up a few times. The V gene is TRBV18, the J gene TRBJ1-5; 11 bases match TRBD1. Germline trimming cut 5 bases from V and 11 bases from J; bases unmatched to any gene: 5. Germline V gene data show CDR1 as KGHSH and CDR2 as LQKENI. This CDR3 region has 13 residues. Here the CDR3 reads CASSERDRGSQHF. Written as DNA, the CDR3 is TGTGCCAGCTCAGAAAGGGACAGGGGGTCCCAGCATTTT.

This clonotype was detected only a few times. This chain uses TRBV20-1 with TRBJ2-7; 10 nucleotides align to TRBD2. This CDR3 has 14 residues. Germline V gene sequence: CDR1 DFQATT, CDR2 SNEGSKA (reference sequence). With 6 bases clipped from V and 6 bases from J, the junction kept 11 bases outside the gene matches. CDR3 sequence (DNA): TGCAGTGCAGCGACAACTAGCGGGGTCTCCGAGCAGTACTTC. Translated: CSAATTSGVSEQYF.

This clonotype was picked up many times. The chain employs TRBV20-1 and TRBJ1-6, with TRBD1 matching over 9 bases. Germline V CDR1 and CDR2: DFQATT, SNEGSKA (reference sequence). The CDR3 consists of 12 residues. J lost 9 bases, V lost 4 bases, and 1 base had no gene match. The DNA of the CDR3 is TGCAGTGCTATGGACAGGGGTTCACCCCTCCACTTT. The encoded protein is CSAMDRGSPLHF.

Turning to this clonotype: This may be a read error: a much more frequent sequence differs by one nucleotide. This chain links TRBV6-1 with TRBJ2-3; 7 bases fit TRBD1. Germline V gene lookup returns CDR1 MNHNS and CDR2 SASEGT. Trimming removed 5 bases from V and 4 bases from J; junction bases left unmatched: 6. There are 14 residues in the CDR3. The DNA for the CDR3 is TGTGCCAGCAGTCCGGACAGGAGCGCAGATACGCAGTATTTT. Translating gives CASSPDRSADTQYF.

With respect to this clonotype: This may be a read error, as it is one base from a much larger clone. This is likely a read error, given that the CDR3 carries no conserved phenylalanine or tryptophan at its end. The rearrangement joins TRBV5-1 to TRBJ2-7, with 8 bases that match TRBD1. The germline gives CDR1 SGHRS, CDR2 YFSETQ. Germline trimming cut 4 bases from V and 4 bases from J; bases unmatched to any gene: 4. The CDR3 is 13 residues long. The CDR3 region is CASSAGQAYEQYL. CDR3 DNA sequence: TGCGCCAGCAGCGCGGGACAGGCGTACGAGCAGTACCTC.

The rearrangement links TRBV29-1 to TRBJ2-1; 13 nucleotides agree with TRBD2. Germline CDR1 SQVTM, CDR2 ANQGSEA. The CDR3 length is 11 residues. Trimming took 7 bases from V and 16 from J; bases not matched to a gene: 7. This CDR3 reads CSDTSGRAIFF. As DNA, the CDR3 is TGCAGCGATACTAGCGGGAGGGCGATTTTCTTC.

For this clonotype: It may be a read error: a sequence one base away is much more abundant. This likely comes from a read error, as the CDR3 has no conserved phenylalanine or tryptophan at its end. The chain couples TRBV20-1 to TRBJ2-7; 9 nucleotides match TRBD1. CDR1 DFQATT and CDR2 SNEGSKA come from the germline V gene (reference sequence). J was trimmed by 6 bases and V by 5 bases; bases with no gene match: 8. This CDR3 is 13 amino acids long. Here the CDR3 DNA reads TGCAGTGCTGCGGGACAGGGCCGTTCCGAGCAGTACTCC. Protein product: CSAAGQGRSEQYS.

This clonotype has at least ten counts. CDR3 region: CSAGAKAYEQYF. CDR3 DNA sequence: TGCAGTGCTGGAGCCAAAGCCTACGAGCAGTACTTC. This chain uses TRBV20-1 with TRBJ2-7; D is unresolved. V gave up 5 bases and J gave up 2 bases, with 10 bases separating them. CDR1 is DFQATT and CDR2 is SNEGSKA in the germline V gene (reference sequence). The CDR3 runs 12 residues.

A word on this clonotype: A much larger clone is a single base away; this may be a read error. The V and J genes are TRBV11-3 and TRBJ2-1; no definite D call. The CDR3 runs to 15 residues. The ends were cut back, 0 bases at V and 3 bases at J, with 9 bases in the middle. Germline CDR1 SGHNT, CDR2 YENEEA. The CDR3 reads CASSLDPASYNEQFF. The CDR3 region has the DNA TGTGCCAGCAGCTTAGATCCAGCAAGCTACAATGAGCAGTTCTTC.

This clonotype was seen a handful of times. A much larger clone is a single base away; this may be a read error. This chain uses TRBV6-6 with TRBJ2-5; possible D gene TRBD2, 6 bases. Looked up from germline, CDR1 is MNHNY and CDR2 is SVGAGI (reference sequence). Trimming took off 5 bases at V and 0 bases at J, with 10 bases between the two ends. The length of the CDR3 is 14 residues. CDR3 protein: CASSLRGNQETQYF. The CDR3 DNA reads as TGTGCCAGCAGTCTCCGGGGGAACCAAGAGACCCAGTACTTC.

This clonotype was recorded many times. DNA for the CDR3: TGTGCCAGCAGACCGCCGGGGGCATACAATGAGCAGTTCTTC. The encoded protein is CASRPPGAYNEQFF. The chain joins TRBV5-6 to TRBJ2-1; D possibly uses TRBD1 or TRBD2 (6 bases each). The CDR3 is 14 amino acids. The germline gives CDR1 SGHDT, CDR2 YYEEEE. V gave up 5 bases and J gave up 4 bases, with 13 bases separating them. Together with reference TRBV5-6 and TRBJ2-1, the CDR3 gives the full variable domain: DAGVTQSPTHLIKTRGQQVTLRCSPKSGHDTVSWYQQALGQGPQFIFQYYEEEERQRGNFPDRFSGHQFPNYSSELNVNALLLGDSALYLCASRPPGAYNEQFFGPGTRLTVL.

This clonotype was counted ten times or more. The V gene is TRBV6-1, the J gene TRBJ2-7; D uncertain. This CDR3 spans 11 amino acids. Per the germline V gene, CDR1 is MNHNS and CDR2 is SASEGT. V gave up 6 bases and J gave up 5 bases, with 8 bases separating them. CDR3 sequence: CASSENDEQYF. CDR3 DNA: TGTGCCAGCAGCGAAAACGACGAGCAGTACTTC.

In its sample, this clonotype was seen many times. The V call is TRBV20-1, the J call TRBJ2-3; D not certain. The length of the CDR3 is 14 residues. Between the trimmed V and J ends, which lost 0 bases and 7 bases, there was a span of 14 bases. Germline V gene sequence: CDR1 DFQATT, CDR2 SNEGSKA (reference sequence). CDR3 in amino acids: CSARDEIPPYTQYF. The CDR3 DNA reads TGCAGTGCTAGAGATGAAATCCCCCCTTATACGCAGTATTTT.

The V gene is TRBV7-2, the J gene TRBJ1-1, with a tentative D call TRBD1 (6 bases). In germline, CDR1 is SGHTA, CDR2 FQGNSA. The germline V and J ends were trimmed by 4 bases and 3 bases, with 9 bases remaining between them. This CDR3 is built from 13 residues. CDR3 protein: CASSSQGHTEAFF. The CDR3, as DNA: TGTGCCAGCAGCTCCCAGGGGCACACTGAAGCTTTCTTT.

This clonotype showed up many times. The chain couples TRBV6-5 to TRBJ2-1; D is ambiguous. Germline assignment: CDR1 MNHEY and CDR2 SVGAGI. V was cut by 10 bases and J by 5 bases, with 18 bases left in between. The CDR3 contains 14 residues. CDR3 bases: TGTGCCACCTGCTTGGACCATAATGACAATGAGCAGTTCTTC. Its protein is CATCLDHNDNEQFF.

This clonotype was detected many times. The chain links TRBV4-1 to TRBJ2-1, with D maybe TRBD2 (6 bases). V lost 3 bases, J lost 7 bases, and 16 bases lay in between. Germline-derived CDR1 and CDR2 are MGHRA and YSYEKL. The CDR3 contains 15 residues. The chain's CDR3 is CASSHLEGRANEQFF. The CDR3 DNA sequence: TGCGCCAGCAGCCACCTGGAGGGCAGGGCTAATGAGCAGTTCTTC.

At least ten counts were recorded for this clonotype. The rearrangement uses TRBV6-5 and TRBJ1-2, with 9 bases that match TRBD1. Germline CDR1 reads MNHEY; CDR2 reads SVGAGI. V lost 6 bases to trimming and J lost 4 bases; unmatched junction nucleotides: 6. CDR3 length: 14 residues. The CDR3 loop reads CASRNRGQSYGYTF. The CDR3 DNA is TGTGCCAGCAGAAACAGGGGGCAGAGCTATGGCTACACCTTC.

This clonotype was found many times. CDR3 sequence reads: CATSDPTGGSSYEQYF. Here the CDR3 DNA reads TGTGCCACCAGTGACCCTACAGGGGGGAGCTCCTACGAGCAGTACTTC. This rearrangement joins TRBV24-1 to TRBJ2-7, with 8 nucleotides matching TRBD1. The CDR3 has 16 residues. Germline CDR1 and CDR2: KGHDR and SFDVKD. The V and J ends lost 4 bases and 0 bases, in that order; junction bases with no gene match: 7.

As for this clonotype: One junction end does not reproduce the germline sequence, and a read error may be involved. The chain links TRBV10-2 to TRBJ2-7; D is possibly TRBD1 (6 bases). From germline, CDR1 is WSHSY and CDR2 SAAADI. The CDR3 is made up of 12 amino acids. Here the CDR3 DNA reads TGCGCCAGCAGCGCCGGGACACCGATTTCCCACTTC. Its protein is CASSAGTPISHF.

J is TRBJ1-1 and V is TRBV5-5; D call uncertain. The CDR3 covers 14 residues. The germline V gene encodes CDR1 SGHKS and CDR2 YYEKEE (reference sequence). V was clipped by 4 bases and J by 3 bases, with 13 bases between them. In nucleotides, the CDR3 is TGTGCCAGCAGCCACACCGGCCGGGACACTGAAGCTTTCTTT. This codes for CASSHTGRDTEAFF.

This clonotype was seen only once. This may arise from a read error, as a much more abundant clone is one base away. The gene calls are TRBV5-1 and TRBJ2-2; D uncertain. There are 15 residues in the CDR3. Per germline, CDR1 SGHRS and CDR2 YFSETQ. CDR3 DNA sequence: TGCGCCAGCGGCTTGACTCCCTTAAACACCGGGGAGCTGTTTTTT. It codes for CASGLTPLNTGELFF. The full variable domain, with the rest looked up from reference TRBV5-1 and TRBJ2-2, is KAGVTQTPRYLIKTRGQQVTLSCSPISGHRSVSWYQQTPGQGLQFLFEYFSETQRNKGNFPGRFSGRQFSNSRSEMNVSTLELGDSALYLCASGLTPLNTGELFFGEGSRLTVL.

The rearrangement joins TRBV3-1 to TRBJ1-3, with D possibly TRBD1 on 6 matching bases. Trimming removed 4 bases from V and 4 bases from J, with 11 bases in between. CDR3 length: 14 amino acids. Germline CDR1 and CDR2: LGHDT and YNNKEL (reference sequence). CDR3 in amino acids: CASSLQGTGNTIYF. In DNA form, the CDR3 reads TGTGCCAGCAGCCTACAGGGTACCGGAAACACCATATATTTT.

The V gene is TRBV30, the J gene TRBJ1-4; 9 bases fit TRBD1. Per the germline V gene, CDR1 is GTSNPN and CDR2 is SVGIG (reference sequence). This CDR3 spans 14 amino acids. J gave up 5 bases and V 3 bases, and 4 bases lay outside the gene matches. The CDR3 nucleotides are TGTGCCTGGAGCACCGGGACAGGGAATGAAAAACTGTTTTTT. Translating it yields CAWSTGTGNEKLFF.

Ten or more counts support this clonotype. The rearrangement links TRBV5-1 to TRBJ2-7; 10 positions agree with TRBD2. Trimming took 3 bases from V and 4 from J; bases not matched to a gene: 7. The CDR3 sequence is 15 residues long. The V gene's germline CDR1 is SGHRS and CDR2 YFSETQ. The DNA for the CDR3 is TGCGCCAGCAGCTCCTTAGCGGGAGGACAGTACGAGCAGTACTTC. Encoded protein: CASSSLAGGQYEQYF.

Ten or more counts support this clonotype. For the CDR3, the DNA is TGCGCCAGCAGTAGGGACACCTGGGATGAGCAGTTCTTC. It yields the protein CASSRDTWDEQFF. The genes are TRBV10-1 and TRBJ2-1, with D tentatively TRBD1 (6 bases). The V end was cut by 5 bases, the J end by 8 bases, with 13 bases between. Germline V gene sequence: CDR1 WNHNN, CDR2 SYGVQD (reference sequence). The CDR3 sequence is 13 residues long.

This clonotype showed up many times. The V and J genes are TRBV19 and TRBJ2-3; 13 bases fit TRBD2. J was trimmed by 5 bases and V by 3 bases; bases with no gene match: 5. Per the germline V gene, CDR1 is LNHDA and CDR2 is SQIVND (reference sequence). CDR3 size: 16 residues. This CDR3 reads CASSIWTSGSGDTQYF. The CDR3 region has the DNA TGTGCCAGTAGTATCTGGACTAGCGGGAGTGGAGATACGCAGTATTTT.

The genes are TRBV27 and TRBJ1-6; no firm D call. Trimming stripped 1 base from V and 5 bases from J, with 9 bases between. The CDR3 consists of 15 residues. Germline V gene data show CDR1 as MNHEY and CDR2 as SMNVEV (reference sequence). Here the CDR3 DNA reads TGTGCCAGCAGTTTATTCCAGGATAATAATTCACCCCTCCACTTT. Its protein is CASSLFQDNNSPLHF.